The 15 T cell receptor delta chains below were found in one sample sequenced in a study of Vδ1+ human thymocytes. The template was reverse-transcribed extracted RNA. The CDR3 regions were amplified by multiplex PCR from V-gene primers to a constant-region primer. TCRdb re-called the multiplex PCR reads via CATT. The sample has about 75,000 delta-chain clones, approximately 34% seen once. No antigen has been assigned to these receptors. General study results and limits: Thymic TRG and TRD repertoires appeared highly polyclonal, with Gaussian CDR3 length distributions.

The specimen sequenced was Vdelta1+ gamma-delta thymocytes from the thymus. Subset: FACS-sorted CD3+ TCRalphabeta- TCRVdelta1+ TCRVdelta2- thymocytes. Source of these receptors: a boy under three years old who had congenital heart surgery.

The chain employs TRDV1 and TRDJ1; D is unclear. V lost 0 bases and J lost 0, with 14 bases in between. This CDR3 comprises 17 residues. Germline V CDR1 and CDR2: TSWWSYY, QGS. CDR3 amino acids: CALGELRAFPYTDKLIF. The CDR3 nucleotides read TGTGCTCTTGGGGAACTGAGGGCTTTCCCGTACACCGATAAACTCATCTTT.

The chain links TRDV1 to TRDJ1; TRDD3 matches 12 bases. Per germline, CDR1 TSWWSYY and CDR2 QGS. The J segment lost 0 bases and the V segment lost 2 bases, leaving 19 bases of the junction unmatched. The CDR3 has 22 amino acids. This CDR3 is CALGEDPSYPYWGIPHTDKLIF. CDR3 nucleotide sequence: TGTGCTCTTGGGGAAGACCCTTCCTACCCGTACTGGGGGATACCCCACACCGATAAACTCATCTTT.

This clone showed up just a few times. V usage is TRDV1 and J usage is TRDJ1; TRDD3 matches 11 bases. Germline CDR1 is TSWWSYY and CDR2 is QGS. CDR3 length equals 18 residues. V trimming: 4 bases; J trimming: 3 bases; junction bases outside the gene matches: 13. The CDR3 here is CALGVVPTLGDTADKLIF. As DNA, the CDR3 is TGTGCTCTTGGGGTCGTCCCTACGTTGGGGGATACGGCCGATAAACTCATCTTT.

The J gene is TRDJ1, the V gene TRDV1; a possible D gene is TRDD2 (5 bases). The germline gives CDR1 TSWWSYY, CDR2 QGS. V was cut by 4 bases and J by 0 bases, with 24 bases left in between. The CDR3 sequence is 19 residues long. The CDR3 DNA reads TGTGCTCTTGGGGTCCTATTAGGGGTACCGCGACTAAACACCGATAAACTCATCTTT. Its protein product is CALGVLLGVPRLNTDKLIF.

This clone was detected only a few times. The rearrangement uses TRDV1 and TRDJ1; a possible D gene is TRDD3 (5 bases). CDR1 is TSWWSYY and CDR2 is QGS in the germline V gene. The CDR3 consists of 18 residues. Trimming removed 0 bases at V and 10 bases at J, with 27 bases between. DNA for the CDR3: TGTGCTCTTGGGGAACTATCGTGGCCAGACGGGGGTGTGATGAGACTCATCTTT. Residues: CALGELSWPDGGVMRLIF.

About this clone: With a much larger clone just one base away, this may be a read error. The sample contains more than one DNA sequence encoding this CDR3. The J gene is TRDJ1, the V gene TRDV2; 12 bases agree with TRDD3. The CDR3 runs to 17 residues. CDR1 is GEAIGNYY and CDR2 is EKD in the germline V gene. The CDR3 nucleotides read TGTGCCTGTGACAACGTACTGGGGGATACTTGCACCGATAAGCTCATCTTT. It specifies CACDNVLGDTCTDKLIF.

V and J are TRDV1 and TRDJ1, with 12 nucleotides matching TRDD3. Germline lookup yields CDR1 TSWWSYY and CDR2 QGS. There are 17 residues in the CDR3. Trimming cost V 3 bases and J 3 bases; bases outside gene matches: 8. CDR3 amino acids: CALGEPTSGGYADKLIF. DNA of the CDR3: TGTGCTCTTGGGGAGCCTACATCTGGGGGATACGCCGATAAACTCATCTTT.

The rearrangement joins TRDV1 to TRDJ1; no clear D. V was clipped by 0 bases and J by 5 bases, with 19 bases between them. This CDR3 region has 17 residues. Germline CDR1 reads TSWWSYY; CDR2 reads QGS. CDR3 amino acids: CALGELFPLVFTDKLIF. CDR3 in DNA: TGTGCTCTTGGGGAACTCTTTCCCCTGGTGTTTACGGATAAACTCATCTTT.

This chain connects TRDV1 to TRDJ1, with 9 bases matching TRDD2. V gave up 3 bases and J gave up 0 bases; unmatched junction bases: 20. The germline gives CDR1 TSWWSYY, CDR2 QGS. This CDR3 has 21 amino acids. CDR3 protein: CALGDYLLPTGGTTYTDKLIF. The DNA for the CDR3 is TGTGCTCTTGGGGATTATCTCCTTCCTACCGGGGGAACCACGTACACCGATAAACTCATCTTT.

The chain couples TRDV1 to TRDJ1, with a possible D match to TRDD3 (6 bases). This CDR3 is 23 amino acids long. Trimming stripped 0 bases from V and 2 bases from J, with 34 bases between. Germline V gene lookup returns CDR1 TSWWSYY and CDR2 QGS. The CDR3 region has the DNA TGTGCTCTTGGGGAACTGTATCGAATTCGGAACTGGGCCCCTAGGCGCGTGACCGATAAACTCATCTTT. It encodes CALGELYRIRNWAPRRVTDKLIF.

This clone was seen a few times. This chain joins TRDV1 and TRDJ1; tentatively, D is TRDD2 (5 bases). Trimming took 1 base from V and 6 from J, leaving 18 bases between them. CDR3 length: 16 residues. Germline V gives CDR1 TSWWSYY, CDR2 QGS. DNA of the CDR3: TGTGCTCTTGGGGAACCCCCCCCTACACCATACCATAAACTCATCTTT. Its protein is CALGEPPPTPYHKLIF.

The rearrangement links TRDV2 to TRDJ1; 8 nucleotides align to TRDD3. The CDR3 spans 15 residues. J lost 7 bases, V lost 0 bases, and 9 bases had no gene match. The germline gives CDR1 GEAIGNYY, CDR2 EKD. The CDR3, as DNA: TGTGCCTGTGACACCGGGGGGTTCTGGGGGAGTAAACTCATCTTT. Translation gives CACDTGGFWGSKLIF.

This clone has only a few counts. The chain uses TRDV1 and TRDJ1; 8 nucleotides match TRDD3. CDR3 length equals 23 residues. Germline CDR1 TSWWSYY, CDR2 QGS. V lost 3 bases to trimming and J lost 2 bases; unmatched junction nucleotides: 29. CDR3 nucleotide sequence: TGTGCTCTTGGGGATATCCCCAGGACCCCAGCCTTTACTGGGGGTTTCAAAACCGATAAACTCATCTTT. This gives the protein CALGDIPRTPAFTGGFKTDKLIF.

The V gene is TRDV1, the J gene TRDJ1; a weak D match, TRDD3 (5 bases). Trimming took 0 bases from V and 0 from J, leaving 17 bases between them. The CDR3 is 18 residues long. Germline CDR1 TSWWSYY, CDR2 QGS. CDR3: CALGELRPGGSYTDKLIF. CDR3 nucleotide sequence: TGTGCTCTTGGGGAACTCAGGCCGGGGGGTTCGTACACCGATAAACTCATCTTT.

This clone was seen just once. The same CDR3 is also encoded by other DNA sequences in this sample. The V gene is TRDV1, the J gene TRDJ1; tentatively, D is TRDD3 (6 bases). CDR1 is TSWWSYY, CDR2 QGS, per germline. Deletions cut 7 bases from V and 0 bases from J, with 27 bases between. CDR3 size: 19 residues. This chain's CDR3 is CALANSTGGYHLYTDKLIF. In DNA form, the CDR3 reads TGTGCTCTTGCTAACTCTACTGGTGGATACCATTTATACACCGATAAACTCATCTTT.